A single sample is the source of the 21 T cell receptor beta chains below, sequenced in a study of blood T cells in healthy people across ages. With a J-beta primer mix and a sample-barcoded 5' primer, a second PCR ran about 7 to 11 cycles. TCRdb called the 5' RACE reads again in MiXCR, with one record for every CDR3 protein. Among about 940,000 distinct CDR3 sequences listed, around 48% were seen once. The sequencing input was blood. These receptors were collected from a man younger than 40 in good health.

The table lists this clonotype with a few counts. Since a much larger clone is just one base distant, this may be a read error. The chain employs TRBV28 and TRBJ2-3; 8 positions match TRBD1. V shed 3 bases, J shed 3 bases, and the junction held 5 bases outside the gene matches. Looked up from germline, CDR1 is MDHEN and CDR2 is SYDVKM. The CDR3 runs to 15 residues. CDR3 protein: CASSFRQGRTDTQYF. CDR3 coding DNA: TGTGCCAGCAGTTTCCGACAGGGGAGGACAGATACGCAGTATTTT.

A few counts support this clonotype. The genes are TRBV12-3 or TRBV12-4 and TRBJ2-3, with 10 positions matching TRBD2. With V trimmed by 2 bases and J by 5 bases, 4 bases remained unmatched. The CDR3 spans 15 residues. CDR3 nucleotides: TGTGCCAGCAGTTTAAGGGCTAGCGGGGGAGATACGCAGTATTTT. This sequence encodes CASSLRASGGDTQYF.

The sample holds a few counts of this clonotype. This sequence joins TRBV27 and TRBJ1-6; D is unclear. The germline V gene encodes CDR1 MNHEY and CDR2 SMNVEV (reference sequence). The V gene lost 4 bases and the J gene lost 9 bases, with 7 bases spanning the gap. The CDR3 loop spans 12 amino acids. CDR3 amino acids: CASSSAGSPLHF. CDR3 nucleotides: TGTGCCAGCAGTTCCGCGGGTTCACCCCTCCACTTT.

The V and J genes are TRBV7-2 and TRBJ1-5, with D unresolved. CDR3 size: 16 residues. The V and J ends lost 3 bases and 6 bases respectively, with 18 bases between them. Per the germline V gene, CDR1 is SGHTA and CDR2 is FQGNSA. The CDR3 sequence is CASSFHSGGVCQPQHF. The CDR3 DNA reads TGTGCCAGCAGCTTCCATTCAGGAGGAGTGTGTCAGCCCCAGCATTTT.

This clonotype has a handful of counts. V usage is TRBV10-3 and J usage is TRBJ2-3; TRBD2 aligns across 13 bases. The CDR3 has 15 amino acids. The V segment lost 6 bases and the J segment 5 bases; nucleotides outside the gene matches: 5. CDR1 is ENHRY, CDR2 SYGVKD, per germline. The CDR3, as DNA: TGTGCCATCAGCCCCGGGACTAGCGGGGTAGATACGCAGTATTTT. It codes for CAISPGTSGVDTQYF.

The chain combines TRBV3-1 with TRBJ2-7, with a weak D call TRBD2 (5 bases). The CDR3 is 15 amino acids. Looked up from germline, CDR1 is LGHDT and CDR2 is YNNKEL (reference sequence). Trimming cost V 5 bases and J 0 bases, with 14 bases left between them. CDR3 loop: CASSSSGLSSYEQYF. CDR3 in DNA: TGTGCCAGCAGCTCCAGCGGATTGAGCTCCTACGAGCAGTACTTC.

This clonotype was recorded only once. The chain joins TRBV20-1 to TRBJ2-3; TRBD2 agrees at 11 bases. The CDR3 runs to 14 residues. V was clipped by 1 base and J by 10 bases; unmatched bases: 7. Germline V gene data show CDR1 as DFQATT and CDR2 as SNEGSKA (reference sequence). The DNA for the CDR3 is TGCAGTGCTAGAGGGGTAGCGGGGGGGTCCGCGCAGTATTTT. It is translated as CSARGVAGGSAQYF.

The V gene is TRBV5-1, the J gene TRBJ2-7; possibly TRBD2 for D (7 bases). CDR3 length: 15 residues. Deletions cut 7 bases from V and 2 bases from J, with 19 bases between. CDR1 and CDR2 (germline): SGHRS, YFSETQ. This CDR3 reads CASGSIQGRAYEQYF. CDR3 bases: TGCGCCAGCGGTTCCATTCAGGGGAGGGCCTACGAGCAGTACTTC.

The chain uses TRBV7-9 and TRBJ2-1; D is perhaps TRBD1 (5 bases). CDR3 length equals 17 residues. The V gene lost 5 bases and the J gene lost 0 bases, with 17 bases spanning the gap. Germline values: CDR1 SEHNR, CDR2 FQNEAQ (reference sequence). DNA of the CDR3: TGTGCCAGCAGCCCGAGTAGGGGCCAGAGCTCCTACAATGAGCAGTTCTTC. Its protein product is CASSPSRGQSSYNEQFF.

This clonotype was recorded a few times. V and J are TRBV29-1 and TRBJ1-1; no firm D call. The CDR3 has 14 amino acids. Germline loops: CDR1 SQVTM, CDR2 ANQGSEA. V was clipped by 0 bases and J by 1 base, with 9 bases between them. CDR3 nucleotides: TGCAGCGTTGAAGACCAAGGGAGGAACACTGAAGCTTTCTTT. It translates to CSVEDQGRNTEAFF.

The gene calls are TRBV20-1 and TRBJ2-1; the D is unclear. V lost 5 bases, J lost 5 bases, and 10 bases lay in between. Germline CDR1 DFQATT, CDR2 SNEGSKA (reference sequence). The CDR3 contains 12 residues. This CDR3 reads CSAPGWDNEQFF. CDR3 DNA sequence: TGCAGTGCTCCCGGGTGGGACAATGAGCAGTTCTTC.

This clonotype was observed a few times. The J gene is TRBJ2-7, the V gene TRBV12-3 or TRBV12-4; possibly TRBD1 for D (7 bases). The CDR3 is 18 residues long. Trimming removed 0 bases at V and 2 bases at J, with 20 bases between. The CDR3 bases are TGTGCCAGCAGTTTAGCCGGGGGTTTCCGGGACAGAACCTACGAGCAGTACTTC. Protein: CASSLAGGFRDRTYEQYF.

CDR3: CASSIYGATSTDTQYF. As DNA, the CDR3 is TGTGCCAGTAGTATTTACGGGGCCACGAGCACAGATACGCAGTATTTT. The chain combines TRBV19 with TRBJ2-3, with D perhaps TRBD1 or TRBD2 (5 bases each). Germline values: CDR1 LNHDA, CDR2 SQIVND (reference sequence). The V end lost 3 bases, the J end lost 0 bases, and 13 bases lay between the germline ends. The CDR3 has 16 amino acids.

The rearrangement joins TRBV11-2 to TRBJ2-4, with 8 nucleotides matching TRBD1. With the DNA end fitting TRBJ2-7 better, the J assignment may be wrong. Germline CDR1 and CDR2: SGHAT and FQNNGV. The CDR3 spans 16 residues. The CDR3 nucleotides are TGTGCCAGCAGCTTATACGAACAGGGGGGTTCCTACGAGCAGTACTTC. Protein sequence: CASSLYEQGGSYEQYF.

The CDR3 loop reads CASSGMSRGEAFF. The CDR3, as DNA: TGTGCCAGCAGTGGTATGAGCAGGGGAGAAGCTTTCTTT. V is TRBV6-1 and J is TRBJ1-1; a possible D gene is TRBD1 (6 bases). Trimming removed 4 bases from V and 8 bases from J, with 14 bases in between. The CDR3 is made up of 13 amino acids. Germline V gives CDR1 MNHNS, CDR2 SASEGT.

CDR3 sequence reads: CASSLDSAGGIDRNEQFF. The CDR3 DNA reads TGTGCCAGCAGCTTAGATTCCGCGGGGGGGATAGATAGGAATGAGCAGTTCTTC. V gene TRBV11-2 combines with J gene TRBJ2-1; TRBD2 agrees at 9 bases. Germline trimming cut 0 bases from V and 7 bases from J; bases unmatched to any gene: 13. The germline CDR1 and CDR2 sequences are SGHAT and FQNNGV. CDR3 length: 18 residues.

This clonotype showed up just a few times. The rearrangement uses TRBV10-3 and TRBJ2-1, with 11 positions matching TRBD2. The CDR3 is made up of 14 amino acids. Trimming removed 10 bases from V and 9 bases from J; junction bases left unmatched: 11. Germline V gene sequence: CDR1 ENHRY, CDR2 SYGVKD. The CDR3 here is CATSTSGEGGEQFF. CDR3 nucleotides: TGTGCCACCTCGACTAGCGGGGAAGGAGGTGAGCAGTTCTTC.

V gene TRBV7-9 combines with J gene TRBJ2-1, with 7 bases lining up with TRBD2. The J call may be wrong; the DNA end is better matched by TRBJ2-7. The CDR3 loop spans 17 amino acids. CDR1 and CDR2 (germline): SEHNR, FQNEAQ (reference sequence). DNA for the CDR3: TGTGCCAGCAGCTTTCCCGGGACTACGAGCTCCTACAATGAGCAGTACTTC. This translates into CASSFPGTTSSYNEQYF.

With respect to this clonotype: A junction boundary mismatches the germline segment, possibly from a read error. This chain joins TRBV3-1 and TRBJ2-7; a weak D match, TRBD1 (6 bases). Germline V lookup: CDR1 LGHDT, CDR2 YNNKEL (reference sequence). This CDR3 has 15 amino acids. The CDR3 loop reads CVSSQAWGQRYEQYF. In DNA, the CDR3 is TGTGTCAGCAGCCAAGCTTGGGGGCAGCGCTACGAGCAGTACTTC.

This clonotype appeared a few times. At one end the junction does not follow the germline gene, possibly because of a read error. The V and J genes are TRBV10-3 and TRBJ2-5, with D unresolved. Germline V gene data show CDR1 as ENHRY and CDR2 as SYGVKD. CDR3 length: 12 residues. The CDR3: CAISAQQGTQYF. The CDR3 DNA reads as TGTGCCATCAGCGCGCAACAAGGGACCCAGTACTTC.

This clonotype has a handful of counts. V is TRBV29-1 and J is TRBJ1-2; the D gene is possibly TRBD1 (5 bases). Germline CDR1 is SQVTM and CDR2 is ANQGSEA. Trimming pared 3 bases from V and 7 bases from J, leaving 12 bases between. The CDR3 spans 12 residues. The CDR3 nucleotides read TGCAGCGTTGATGAGGACATCTCTGGCTACACCTTC. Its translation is CSVDEDISGYTF.